Below, 14 T cell receptor beta chains from the same sample are listed, as sequenced in a study of T cells in Graves' hyperthyroidism and ophthalmopathy. Amplified TCR beta CDR3 regions came from RNA transcripts. Researchers ran a first-round RT-PCR on the TCR CDR3 using the HTBI primer set. TCRdb analysed the multiplex PCR reads with MiXCR anew, one entry per CDR3 protein. Among 300,000 to 450,000 distinct CDR3 sequences listed, more than 20% were seen once. The sample was blood. These receptors were obtained from a middle-aged man with Graves' hyperthyroidism.

This clonotype was detected ten times or more. The chain is built from TRBV27 and TRBJ2-3; a weak D match, TRBD1 (5 bases). There are 13 residues in the CDR3. Per the germline V gene, CDR1 is MNHEY and CDR2 is SMNVEV (reference sequence). V lost 4 bases and J lost 5, with 10 bases in between. The CDR3 DNA is TGTGCCAGCAGTTCAGGGCTCGGAGATACGCAGTATTTT. It specifies CASSSGLGDTQYF.

This clonotype was counted many times. This chain connects TRBV20-1 to TRBJ2-7; D possibly uses TRBD1 or TRBD2 (6 bases each). Germline values: CDR1 DFQATT, CDR2 SNEGSKA (reference sequence). The CDR3 consists of 13 residues. The CDR3 DNA follows: TGCAGCCCCTTCCGCGGGGACAAGGGCGAGCAGTACTTC. Translated, it gives CSPFRGDKGEQYF.

The genes are TRBV7-8 and TRBJ2-5; D assignment may be TRBD1 or TRBD2 (5 bases each). V lost 5 bases, J lost 5 bases, and 15 bases lay in between. The CDR3 is made up of 14 amino acids. Germline V gives CDR1 SGHVS, CDR2 FQNEAQ. CDR3 loop: CASSHSRGPETQYF. CDR3 nucleotide sequence: TGTGCCAGCAGCCACTCCCGGGGCCCGGAGACCCAGTACTTC.

The rearrangement uses TRBV11-3 and TRBJ2-1, with D hard to call. Trimming removed 4 bases from V and 7 bases from J, with 11 bases in between. The germline V gene has CDR1 SGHNT and CDR2 YENEEA. The CDR3 has 13 amino acids. The CDR3 reads CASSYSTGNEQFF. CDR3 in DNA: TGTGCCAGCAGCTACTCGACTGGAAATGAGCAGTTCTTC.

The genes are TRBV2 and TRBJ2-3; 13 bases are shared with TRBD2. Unmatched junction bases numbered 2, after V lost 4 bases and J lost 7 bases. Germline V gene lookup returns CDR1 SNHLY and CDR2 FYNNEI. CDR3 size: 14 residues. The CDR3 spells CASSGGLAGNTQYF. The CDR3 bases are TGTGCCAGCAGTGGGGGACTAGCGGGGAATACGCAGTATTTT.

This chain uses TRBV5-1 with TRBJ2-1; D not resolved. Germline V gene data show CDR1 as SGHRS and CDR2 as YFSETQ. The germline V and J ends were trimmed by 4 bases and 1 base, with 9 bases remaining between them. The CDR3 has 14 residues. The CDR3, as DNA: TGCGCCAGCAGCCAGACGGCATCCTACAATGAGCAGTTCTTC. Protein sequence: CASSQTASYNEQFF. Drawing the rest from reference TRBV5-1 and TRBJ2-1, the complete variable domain is KAGVTQTPRYLIKTRGQQVTLSCSPISGHRSVSWYQQTPGQGLQFLFEYFSETQRNKGNFPGRFSGRQFSNSRSEMNVSTLELGDSALYLCASSQTASYNEQFFGPGTRLTVL.

This clonotype showed up many times. CDR3 nucleotide sequence: TGTGCCAGCAGTTTCAGCGGGAGAGGAGAGACCCAGTACTTC. It specifies CASSFSGRGETQYF. This chain links TRBV12-3 or TRBV12-4 with TRBJ2-5; 8 nucleotides agree with TRBD2. The CDR3 is 14 residues long. V lost 3 bases and J lost 4; bases outside the gene matches: 4.

The V gene is TRBV10-3, the J gene TRBJ2-1, with TRBD2 as a possible D gene (6 bases). The CDR3 has 12 residues. The V and J ends lost 2 bases and 10 bases respectively, with 9 bases between them. Looked up from germline, CDR1 is ENHRY and CDR2 is SYGVKD. CDR3 nucleotides: TGTGCCATCAGTGAGAACGCGGGGGAGCAGTTCTTC. Amino acids: CAISENAGEQFF.

For this clonotype: A single base separates this from a much larger clone, so it may be a read error. The chain combines TRBV7-8 with TRBJ2-1; 14 bases map to TRBD2. The CDR3 runs to 18 residues. The V gene end was trimmed by 8 bases and the J gene end by 7 bases; junction bases not matched to a gene: 16. Germline V gene lookup returns CDR1 SGHVS and CDR2 FQNEAQ. The CDR3 region has the DNA TGTGCCAGCGACTTGAGAAAAAGGGGACTAGCGGGAGATAATGAGCAGTTCTTC. Translation: CASDLRKRGLAGDNEQFF.

There are many counts of this clonotype. This chain uses TRBV20-1 with TRBJ1-2; 7 bases map to TRBD1. The CDR3 runs 13 residues. V gave up 3 bases and J gave up 4 bases; unmatched junction bases: 5. Per the germline V gene, CDR1 is DFQATT and CDR2 is SNEGSKA (reference sequence). The CDR3 DNA is TGCAGTGCTAGGGAGGACAGGTCCTATGGCTACACCTTC. Amino acids: CSAREDRSYGYTF.

The CDR3 loop reads CASSMDWGPNTGELFF. DNA for the CDR3: TGTGCCAGTAGTATGGATTGGGGTCCGAACACCGGGGAGCTGTTTTTT. This chain joins TRBV19 and TRBJ2-2, with D unresolved. The V end lost 3 bases, the J end lost 0 bases, and 11 bases lay between the germline ends. Germline V gene sequence: CDR1 LNHDA, CDR2 SQIVND (reference sequence). The CDR3 contains 16 residues.

The CDR3 protein is CASSPRFSNTGELFF. CDR3 DNA sequence: TGTGCCAGCAGCCCCAGGTTTTCGAACACCGGGGAGCTGTTTTTT. This rearrangement joins TRBV3-1 to TRBJ2-2; D is ambiguous. Trimming cost V 4 bases and J 0 bases, with 9 bases left between them. This CDR3 comprises 15 residues. CDR1 is LGHDT, CDR2 YNNKEL, per germline (reference sequence).

This clonotype has just a few counts. The rearrangement links TRBV12-3 or TRBV12-4 to TRBJ2-3; D may correspond to TRBD1 or TRBD2 (5 bases each). CDR3 length equals 17 residues. The germline V and J ends were trimmed by 6 bases and 2 bases, with 21 bases remaining between them. Here the CDR3 DNA reads TGTGCCAGCAGGCCGGGACGAACGGAAAAGGACACAGATACGCAGTATTTT. Its translation: CASRPGRTEKDTDTQYF.

This chain uses TRBV5-4 with TRBJ2-3, with 7 bases aligning to TRBD1. CDR1 is SGHNT and CDR2 is YYREEE in the germline V gene (reference sequence). There are 15 residues in the CDR3. With V trimmed by 5 bases and J by 0 bases, 6 bases remained unmatched. CDR3 sequence: CASRTTGASTDTQYF. The CDR3, as DNA: TGTGCCAGCAGAACCACAGGGGCGAGCACAGATACGCAGTATTTT.